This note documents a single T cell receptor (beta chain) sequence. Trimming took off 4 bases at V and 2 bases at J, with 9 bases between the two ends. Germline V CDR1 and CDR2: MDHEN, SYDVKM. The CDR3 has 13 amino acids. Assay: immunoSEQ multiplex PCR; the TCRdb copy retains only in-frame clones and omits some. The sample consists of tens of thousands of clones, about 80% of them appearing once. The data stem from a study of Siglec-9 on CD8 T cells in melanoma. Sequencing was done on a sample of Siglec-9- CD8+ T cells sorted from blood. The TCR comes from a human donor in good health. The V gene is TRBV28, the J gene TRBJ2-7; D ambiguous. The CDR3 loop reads CASSWNSAYEQYF. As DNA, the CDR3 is TGTGCCAGCAGTTGGAACAGTGCCTACGAGCAGTACTTC.